These 16 T cell receptor beta chains came from one sample sequenced in a study of molecular identifiers for immune sequencing clone quantification. TCRdb ran MiXCR on the PCR reads and lists one entry per CDR3 protein. This table holds about 640,000 distinct CDR3 sequences, 20% found once. The sequencing input was naive CD8+ T cells from blood, with Jurkat cell RNA spiked in. Subset here: FACS-sorted CD8+CD4-CCR7+CD45RA+ naive T cells. The receptors derive from a human donor in good health. Some libraries in this study had Jurkat cell RNA spiked in.

This clonotype was seen ten or more times. The chain has TRBV4-1 and TRBJ2-7; D may be TRBD1 (6 bases). The V and J ends lost 4 bases and 3 bases respectively, with 16 bases between them. This CDR3 comprises 15 residues. From germline, CDR1 is MGHRA and CDR2 YSYEKL. The CDR3 nucleotides read TGCGCCAGCAGCCCGACCTTGGACAGAGGCTACGAGCAGTACTTC. Its translation is CASSPTLDRGYEQYF.

Note on this clonotype: A much bigger clone sits one base away, suggesting this may be a read error. The chain is built from TRBV24-1 and TRBJ2-1; unclear D gene. Germline V gives CDR1 KGHDR, CDR2 SFDVKD. The CDR3 is 13 amino acids. The germline V and J ends were trimmed by 5 bases and 7 bases, with 11 bases remaining between them. Here the CDR3 reads CATSVSLWNEQFF. In DNA, the CDR3 is TGTGCCACCAGTGTCTCCCTTTGGAATGAGCAGTTCTTC.

In the case of this clonotype: A much larger clone lies one base from this, so it may be a read error. The gene calls are TRBV12-3 or TRBV12-4 and TRBJ2-7; D is tentatively TRBD1 or TRBD2 (6 bases each). This CDR3 is 16 amino acids long. V lost 6 bases and J lost 7, with 25 bases in between. In nucleotides, the CDR3 is TGTGCCAGCAGCCTTGGGGGGCTCAGCTCCTACAATGAGCAGTACTTC. Encoded protein: CASSLGGLSSYNEQYF.

Note on this clonotype: Compared with germline, one end of the junction differs, possibly owing to a read error. DNA of the CDR3: TGTGCCAGCAGCTTAGACAGGAATGGAATCACCATATATTTC. It is translated as CASSLDRNGITIYF. V is TRBV7-2 and J is TRBJ1-3; D may be TRBD1 (5 bases). Germline V gene data show CDR1 as SGHTA and CDR2 as FQGNSA. CDR3 length equals 14 residues.

This clonotype was picked up many times. The chain carries TRBV29-1 and TRBJ1-1; D gene ambiguous. Trimming removed 6 bases at V and 11 bases at J, with 7 bases between. CDR1 SQVTM and CDR2 ANQGSEA come from the germline V gene. The CDR3 totals 8 residues. Here the CDR3 reads CSVSNAFF. CDR3 coding DNA: TGCAGCGTCTCAAATGCTTTCTTT.

A single count supports this clonotype. Possible read error: a much larger clone is one base away. This chain uses TRBV30 with TRBJ2-1, with D tentatively TRBD1 (6 bases). Trimming pared 0 bases from V and 8 bases from J, leaving 14 bases between. The CDR3 is 14 residues long. Germline CDR1 and CDR2: GTSNPN and SVGIG (reference sequence). The CDR3 coding sequence is TGTGCCTGGAGTGTCGGGGCAGGGGCCTATGAGCAGTTCTTC. The encoded protein is CAWSVGAGAYEQFF.

This clonotype was observed at least ten times. The chain couples TRBV7-8 to TRBJ2-5; maybe TRBD1 (6 bases). Germline CDR1 SGHVS, CDR2 FQNEAQ. This CDR3 comprises 18 residues. The V gene lost 2 bases and the J gene lost 1 base, with 20 bases spanning the gap. In DNA, the CDR3 is TGTGCCAGCAGCTTAATCCCCTTGGGACACGGATTCCAAGAGACCCAGTACTTC. Translation: CASSLIPLGHGFQETQYF.

There are many counts of this clonotype. V gene TRBV4-1 combines with J gene TRBJ2-3; 8 bases are shared with TRBD1. The CDR3 sequence is 17 residues long. V gave up 1 base and J gave up 2 bases; unmatched junction bases: 8. Germline V lookup: CDR1 MGHRA, CDR2 YSYEKL. The CDR3 is CASSQGVRGPSTDTQYF. The CDR3 bases are TGCGCCAGCAGCCAAGGTGTCAGGGGGCCCTCCACAGATACGCAGTATTTT.

This clonotype has at least ten counts. V and J are TRBV7-9 and TRBJ2-3; TRBD2 agrees at 14 bases. The V gene end was trimmed by 4 bases and the J gene end by 5 bases; junction bases not matched to a gene: 5. CDR1 is SEHNR, CDR2 FQNEAQ, per germline (reference sequence). The length of the CDR3 is 16 residues. The CDR3 DNA reads as TGTGCCAGCAGCTATCGACTAGCGGGGGGGCAAGATACGCAGTATTTT. Translation: CASSYRLAGGQDTQYF.

In DNA form, the CDR3 reads TGTGCCAGCAGCTTTCAAGTGGGAGCATCGGCAGATACGCAGTATTTT. As protein: CASSFQVGASADTQYF. The chain uses TRBV7-9 and TRBJ2-3; a weak D match, TRBD2 (5 bases). Between the trimmed V and J ends, which lost 3 bases and 4 bases, there was a span of 17 bases. CDR3 length: 16 residues. Germline V gives CDR1 SEHNR, CDR2 FQNEAQ (reference sequence).

To note about this clonotype: A much more abundant neighbour one base away suggests this may be a read error. The chain employs TRBV14 and TRBJ2-2; 8 bases are a match to TRBD2. The CDR3 has 16 residues. The germline CDR1 and CDR2 sequences are SGHDN and FVKESK. The CDR3 DNA reads as TGTGCCAGCAGCCCGTTAGCGGGGCTAAACACCGGGGAGCTGGTTTTT. Protein: CASSPLAGLNTGELVF.

The V and J genes are TRBV28 and TRBJ1-5; D is unclear. The J call could be wrong; TRBJ2-3 is a better fit for the DNA end. The CDR3 covers 15 residues. The germline V gene encodes CDR1 MDHEN and CDR2 SYDVKM. The CDR3, as DNA: TGTGCCAGCAGTTTTCGCCAGATTAGCAATCAGCCCCAGTATTTT. Protein: CASSFRQISNQPQYF.

The chain joins TRBV9 to TRBJ2-7, with 12 nucleotides matching TRBD2. The ends lost 3 bases at V and 0 bases at J; junction bases unmatched: 7. This CDR3 is built from 17 residues. Germline CDR1 SGDLS, CDR2 YYNGEE. The CDR3 region is CASSATASGRASYEQYF. The CDR3 region has the DNA TGTGCCAGCAGCGCAACAGCTAGCGGGAGGGCCTCCTACGAGCAGTACTTC.

Ten or more counts support this clonotype. The junction does not match germline at one end; this may be a read error. The chain couples TRBV14 to TRBJ1-2; D unclear. Looked up from germline, CDR1 is SGHDN and CDR2 is FVKESK. CDR3 length: 10 residues. The DNA of the CDR3 is TGTGCCAGCAGCCAAAGCCCCCCGGTGTTC. Its translation is CASSQSPPVF.

About this clonotype itself: A junction boundary mismatches the germline segment, possibly from a read error. The chain joins TRBV28 to TRBJ1-4; 8 nucleotides align to TRBD1. CDR1 MDHEN and CDR2 SYDVKM come from the germline V gene. This CDR3 has 16 amino acids. CDR3 bases: TGTGCCAGCAGTTTTCGCACAGGGGGTATTAATGAAAAACTGGTTTTT. This sequence encodes CASSFRTGGINEKLVF. Full variable domain (remainder filled in from reference TRBV28 and TRBJ1-4): DVKVTQSSRYLVKRTGEKVFLECVQDMDHENMFWYRQDPGLGLRLIYFSYDVKMKEKGDIPEGYSVSREKKERFSLILESASTNQTSMYLCASSFRTGGINEKLVFGSGTQLSVL.

This clonotype was seen a few times. The rearrangement links TRBV28 to TRBJ1-2, with 9 bases matching TRBD1. This CDR3 comprises 17 residues. V lost 6 bases to trimming and J lost 4 bases; unmatched junction nucleotides: 15. Germline assignment: CDR1 MDHEN and CDR2 SYDVKM. CDR3 DNA sequence: TGTGCCAGCAGCCGACCGGGACAGGGCACCGGAATCTATGGCTACACCTTC. As protein: CASSRPGQGTGIYGYTF.